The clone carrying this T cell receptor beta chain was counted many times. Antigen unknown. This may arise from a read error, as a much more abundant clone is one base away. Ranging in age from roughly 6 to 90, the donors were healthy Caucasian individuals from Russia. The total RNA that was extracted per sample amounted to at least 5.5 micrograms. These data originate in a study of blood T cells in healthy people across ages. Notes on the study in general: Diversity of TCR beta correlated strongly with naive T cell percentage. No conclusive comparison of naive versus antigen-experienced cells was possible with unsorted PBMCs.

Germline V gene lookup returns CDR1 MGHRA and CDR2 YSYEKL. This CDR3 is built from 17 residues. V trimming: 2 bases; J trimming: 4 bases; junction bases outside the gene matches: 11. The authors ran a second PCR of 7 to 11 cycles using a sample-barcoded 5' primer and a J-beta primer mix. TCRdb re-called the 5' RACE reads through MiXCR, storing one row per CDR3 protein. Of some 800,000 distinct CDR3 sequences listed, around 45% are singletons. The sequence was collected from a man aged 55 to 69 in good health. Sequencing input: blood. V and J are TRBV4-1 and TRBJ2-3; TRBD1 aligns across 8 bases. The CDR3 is CASSQIWGQGAADTQYF. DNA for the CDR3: TGCGCCAGCAGCCAAATATGGGGCCAGGGGGCAGCAGATACGCAGTATTTT.